This TCR beta chain emerged from a study of blood T cells in healthy people across ages. Germline V gene lookup returns CDR1 MNHEY and CDR2 SVGAGI. The CDR3 totals 13 residues. With 0 bases removed from V and 6 bases from J, the gap between germline ends came to 8 bases. The sample holds many counts of this clonotype. Primers used in a second PCR of about 7 to 12 cycles were a sample-barcoded 5' primer and a J-beta primer mix. TCRdb called the 5' RACE reads again in MiXCR, with one record for every CDR3 protein. The sample contains hundreds of thousands of distinct CDR3 sequences, more than 40% of which appear only once.

The specimen sequenced was blood. This clonotype was obtained from a man aged 55 to 70 in good health. The chain employs TRBV6-5 and TRBJ1-1, with no clear D. For the CDR3, the DNA is TGTGCCAGCAGTTACTCGACCGGGGCTGAAGCTTTCTTT. Amino acids: CASSYSTGAEAFF.